The 5 T cell receptor beta chains in this list originate from one sample, sequenced in a study of regulatory T cells in long-lasting Graves disease (TCRdb year 2021). The time point label, as the study defines it: newly diagnosed GD, antithyroid drugs for less than 3 months. For both TCR sequencing and RNA sequencing, RNA was extracted from PBMCs in TRIzol. Receptor libraries were prepared by multiplex PCR. The data were produced on an Illumina HiSeq 4000. CDR3 regions were amplified by Arm-PCR with iRepertoire HTBI primers to construct TCR beta libraries. In TCRdb, the public reads were trimmed at Q25 with fastp and aligned with MiXCR, with productive beta chains retained. Merged by CDR3 protein, the rows form single entries marked with the most common genes and DNA. The sample has 580,000 or so distinct CDR3 sequences on record, about 16% of them singletons. The ten largest account for around 12% of the sample.

A further study also used this sample, focusing on T cells in Graves' hyperthyroidism and ophthalmopathy.

The sample here was peripheral blood mononuclear cells (PBMCs), taken at new diagnosis, from a patient treated with antithyroid drugs. These receptors all stem from a man younger than 35 with Graves disease. Donor details come from another sample of the same person, matched by shared clones.

This clonotype was detected only a few times. This chain uses TRBV3-1 with TRBJ2-5, with 7 positions matching TRBD1. The last part of the DNA fits TRBJ2-1 better; the J call may be wrong. The CDR3 length is 16 residues. Germline assignment: CDR1 LGHDT and CDR2 YNNKEL (reference sequence). For the CDR3, the DNA is TGTGCCAGCAGCCAAGGACAGGGCTCCTGGGTCAATGAGCAGTTCTTC. It yields the protein CASSQGQGSWVNEQFF.

J is TRBJ2-5 and V is TRBV4-1; TRBD1 or TRBD2 may be the D gene (7 bases each). The CDR3 loop spans 15 amino acids. The ends were cut back, 4 bases at V and 3 bases at J, with 15 bases in the middle. CDR1 MGHRA and CDR2 YSYEKL come from the germline V gene. The CDR3 DNA sequence: TGCGCCAGCAGCCGACAACAGGGGAGGGAAGAGACCCAGTACTTC. Translation gives CASSRQQGREETQYF.

In its sample, this clonotype was seen a few times. One end of the junction varies from germline; a read error may be responsible. CDR3 coding DNA: TGTACCAGCAGTTACTCGGGACAGATCTACGAGCAGTACTTC. This sequence encodes CTSSYSGQIYEQYF. The chain uses TRBV6-2 or TRBV6-3 and TRBJ2-7; 7 bases fit TRBD1. Germline lookup yields CDR1 MNHEY and CDR2 SVGEGT. The CDR3 runs to 14 residues.

The chain links TRBV20-1 to TRBJ2-7; 7 bases align to TRBD1. The CDR3 has 16 residues. Trimming removed 1 base from V and 5 bases from J; junction bases left unmatched: 14. The V gene's germline CDR1 is DFQATT and CDR2 SNEGSKA (reference sequence). CDR3 sequence: CSARGGPGQPTNEQYF. DNA of the CDR3: TGCAGTGCTAGAGGCGGACCGGGACAGCCCACCAACGAGCAGTACTTC.

This clonotype was found many times. The rearrangement joins TRBV13 to TRBJ2-7; TRBD2 matches at 13 bases. Germline CDR1 reads PRHDT; CDR2 reads FYEKMQ (reference sequence). The CDR3 contains 16 residues. Trimming removed 5 bases from V and 5 bases from J; junction bases left unmatched: 9. CDR3 in amino acids: CASSPWTSGSDNEQYF. In DNA, the CDR3 is TGTGCCAGCAGCCCGTGGACTAGCGGGAGCGACAACGAGCAGTACTTC.